This paragraph covers one TCR beta chain sequence. Its antigen is undetermined. This specimen comes from a study of T cell responses to AZD1222 COVID-19 vaccine. Findings of the study overall: Reports say nearly half of spike-specific TCRs go after unmutated variant regions. Repertoires were obtained solely post-peak T cell response. Clonal diversity was possibly underestimated, and the donors were mostly white British, with more females.

CDR3 length: 13 residues. V was clipped by 6 bases and J by 0 bases, with 6 bases between them. The germline V gene encodes CDR1 MDHEN and CDR2 SYDVKM. The table came from immunoSEQ multiplex PCR; TCRdb's copy has only in-frame clones and leaves some out. Altogether about 150,000 clones are present, about 87% being singletons, with the ten largest covering approximately 2.1%. The sample consisted of peripheral blood, taken on day 0 of AZD1222 vaccination. The rearrangement joins TRBV28 to TRBJ1-5; D not resolved. The clonotype comes from an adult in good health. CDR3: CASSENSNQPQHF. CDR3 bases: TGTGCCAGCAGCGAAAATAGCAATCAGCCCCAGCATTTT.